This T cell receptor beta chain derives from a study of cytomegalovirus exposure and HLA in healthy donors. Study-wide results and caveats: A few CMV-associated chains proved CMV antigen-specific in vitro. The authors enumerated 150 to 200 TCR beta chains as linked to cytomegalovirus.

V lost 3 bases, J lost 4 bases, and 12 bases lay in between. The germline gives CDR1 MDHEN, CDR2 SYDVKM. The CDR3 covers 14 residues. With regard to this clone: The target antigen is unknown.

It was with 60 Vbeta and 13 Jbeta primers that the PCR ran. Here immunoSEQ multiplex PCR was the method, and the copy in TCRdb shows in-frame clones only, minus some. The sample shows about 200,000 clones, around 75% of them seen only once. The source material was PBMCs. The source is a woman aged 30 to 39 in good health and CMV-seronegative. This chain connects TRBV28 to TRBJ1-1; TRBD1 is a possible D gene (5 bases). For the CDR3, the DNA is TGTGCCAGCAGTTTGCGTCTCCAGGGCACTGAAGCTTTCTTT. This encodes CASSLRLQGTEAFF.